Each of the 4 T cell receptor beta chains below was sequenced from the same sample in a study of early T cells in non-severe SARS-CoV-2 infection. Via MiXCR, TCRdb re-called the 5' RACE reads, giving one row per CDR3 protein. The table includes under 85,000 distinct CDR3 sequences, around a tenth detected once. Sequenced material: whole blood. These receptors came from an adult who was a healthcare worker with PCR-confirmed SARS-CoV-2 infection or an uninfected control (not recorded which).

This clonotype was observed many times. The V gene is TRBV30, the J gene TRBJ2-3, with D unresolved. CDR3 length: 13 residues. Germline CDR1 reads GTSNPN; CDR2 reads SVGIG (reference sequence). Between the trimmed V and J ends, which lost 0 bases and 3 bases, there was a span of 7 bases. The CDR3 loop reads CAWSVVGTDTQYF. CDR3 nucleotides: TGTGCCTGGAGTGTAGTGGGGACAGATACGCAGTATTTT.

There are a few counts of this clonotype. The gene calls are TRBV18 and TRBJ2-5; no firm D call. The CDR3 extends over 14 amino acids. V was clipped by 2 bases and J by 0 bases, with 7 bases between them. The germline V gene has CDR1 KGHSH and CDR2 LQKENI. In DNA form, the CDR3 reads TGTGCCAGCTCACCAGGGCACAACCAAGAGACCCAGTACTTC. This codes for CASSPGHNQETQYF.

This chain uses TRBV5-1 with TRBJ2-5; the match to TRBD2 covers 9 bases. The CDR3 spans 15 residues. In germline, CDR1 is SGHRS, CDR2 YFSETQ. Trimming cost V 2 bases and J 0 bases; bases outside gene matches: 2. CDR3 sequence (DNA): TGCGCCAGCAGCTTCATAGCGGGGGACCAAGAGACCCAGTACTTC. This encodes CASSFIAGDQETQYF.

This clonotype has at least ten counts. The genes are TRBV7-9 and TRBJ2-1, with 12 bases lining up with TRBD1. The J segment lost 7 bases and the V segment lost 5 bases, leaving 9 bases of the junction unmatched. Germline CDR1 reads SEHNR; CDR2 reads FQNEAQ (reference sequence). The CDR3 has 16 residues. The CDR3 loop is CASSPLGQGARNEQFF. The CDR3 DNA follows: TGTGCCAGCAGCCCTTTGGGACAGGGGGCTAGGAATGAGCAGTTCTTC.